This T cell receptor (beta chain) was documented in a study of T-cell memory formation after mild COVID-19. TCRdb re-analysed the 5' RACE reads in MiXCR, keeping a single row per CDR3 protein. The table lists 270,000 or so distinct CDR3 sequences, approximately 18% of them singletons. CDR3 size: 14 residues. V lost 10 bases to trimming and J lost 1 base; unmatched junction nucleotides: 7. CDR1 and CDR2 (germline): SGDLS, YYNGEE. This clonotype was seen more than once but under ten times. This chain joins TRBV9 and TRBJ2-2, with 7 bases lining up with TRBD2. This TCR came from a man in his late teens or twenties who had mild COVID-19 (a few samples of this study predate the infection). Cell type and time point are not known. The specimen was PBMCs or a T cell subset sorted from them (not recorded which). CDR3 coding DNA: TGTGCCTGCACGGCGGGGGTGAACACCGGGGAGCTGTTTTTT. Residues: CACTAGVNTGELFF.